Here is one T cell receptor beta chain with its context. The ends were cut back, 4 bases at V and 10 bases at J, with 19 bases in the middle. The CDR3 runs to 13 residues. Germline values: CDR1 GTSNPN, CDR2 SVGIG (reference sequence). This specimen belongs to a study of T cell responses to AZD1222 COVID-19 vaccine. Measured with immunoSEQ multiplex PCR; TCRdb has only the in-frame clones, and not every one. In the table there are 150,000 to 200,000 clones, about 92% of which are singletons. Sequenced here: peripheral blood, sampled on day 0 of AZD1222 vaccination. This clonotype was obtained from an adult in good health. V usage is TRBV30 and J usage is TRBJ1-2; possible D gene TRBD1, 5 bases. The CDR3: CAWNLVTEGAYTF. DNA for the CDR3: TGTGCCTGGAACCTGGTGACAGAGGGTGCCTACACCTTC. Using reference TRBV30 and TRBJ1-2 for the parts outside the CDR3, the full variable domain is SQTIHQWPATLVQPVGSPLSLECTVEGTSNPNLYWYRQAAGRGLQLLFYSVGIGQISSEVPQNLSASRPQDRQFILSSKKLLLSDSGFYLCAWNLVTEGAYTFGSGTRLTVV.